The TCR beta chain described here comes from a study of T-cell reconstitution after alpha-beta-depleted transplantation in children. Study results and limitations: Among T cells one year after transplant, newly produced cells accounted for most counts and diversity.

This clonotype was seen many times. Antigen specificity is unknown. Preparation of the TCRbeta library involved a method that used unique molecular identifiers. Each CDR3 protein is one row after TCRdb ran MiXCR on the PCR reads. The sample has some 190,000 distinct CDR3 sequences; roughly 11% are singletons. Unmatched junction bases numbered 7, after V lost 4 bases and J lost 3 bases. The CDR3 covers 16 residues. CDR1 is SGDLS, CDR2 YYNGEE, per germline. The rearrangement joins TRBV9 to TRBJ2-7; 13 positions agree with TRBD2. The sample was PBMCs, taken before TCRalphabeta/CD19-depleted stem cell transplant. This clonotype was obtained from a boy aged 2 to 10 with acute myeloid leukemia, due to receive a stem cell transplant. Written as DNA, the CDR3 is TGTGCCAGCAGCTACGGGACTAGCGGGACAATCTACGAGCAGTACTTC. Amino acid sequence: CASSYGTSGTIYEQYF.